This TCR beta chain is from a study of control samples from healthy donors and cancer patients. The repertoire was sequenced with immunoSEQ multiplex PCR; TCRdb's copy has only in-frame clones and lacks some. The repertoire holds 70,000 or so clones, with under 90% as singletons. The TCR was taken from a man aged 50 to 60 in good health. The source material was blood.

The DNA for the CDR3 is TGTGCCAGCAGCTTAGTGGAAAACATTCAGTACTTC. As protein: CASSLVENIQYF. The chain recombines TRBV7-2 with TRBJ2-4; D gene uncertain. In germline, CDR1 is SGHTA, CDR2 FQGNSA. V lost 1 base and J 5 bases, leaving 3 bases between the germline ends. CDR3 length: 12 amino acids.